Listed below are T cell receptor beta chains from one sample, sequenced in a study of cytomegalovirus exposure and HLA in healthy donors. The table came from immunoSEQ multiplex PCR; TCRdb's copy has only in-frame clones and leaves some out. The sample includes approximately 120,000 clones. Sequencing was done on a sample of PBMCs. Every receptor here comes from a man aged 18 to 29 in good health and CMV-seronegative. The CDR3 runs from the conserved cysteine through the conserved F or W. A D gene is named only where the DNA matches it firmly.

j_call v_call d_call cdr3_aa cdr3_nt
TRBJ2-5 TRBV21-1 . CASSDGLAGSITQETQYF TGTGCCAGCAGCGACGGACTAGCGGGATCGATAACCCAAGAGACCCAGTACTTC
TRBJ2-5 TRBV5-4 TRBD1 CASSLGTGQETQYF TGTGCCAGCAGCTTGGGGACAGGGCAAGAGACCCAGTACTTC
TRBJ2-7 TRBV4-2 TRBD1 CASSREGQGSYEQYF TGTGCCAGCAGCCGAGAGGGACAGGGGTCCTACGAGCAGTACTTC
TRBJ1-1 TRBV11-2 . CASRLDSSEAFF TGTGCCAGCAGACTCGACAGTTCTGAAGCTTTCTTT
TRBJ2-7 TRBV28 . CASSSSVHEQYF TGTGCCAGCAGTTCATCAGTCCACGAGCAGTACTTC
TRBJ2-4 TRBV10-1 TRBD2 CASIPRVGSGGQGAKNIQYF TGCGCCAGCATTCCCCGGGTGGGTAGCGGGGGGCAGGGAGCCAAAAACATTCAGTACTTC
TRBJ1-1 TRBV5-1 TRBD1 CASSADRRNLNTEAFF TGCGCCAGCAGCGCGGACAGGAGGAATCTCAACACTGAAGCTTTCTTT
TRBJ1-4 TRBV4-1 . CASSQDLPAGGPEKLFF TGCGCCAGCAGCCAAGATCTTCCGGCCGGGGGGCCAGAAAAACTGTTTTTT
TRBJ2-5 TRBV5-6 TRBD1 CASSLSPSPGGSQYF TGTGCCAGCAGCTTGTCTCCTTCGCCAGGGGGCTCCCAGTACTTC
TRBJ1-1 TRBV10-1 . CASSDEATEAFF TGCGCCAGCAGCGATGAGGCCACTGAAGCTTTCTTT
TRBJ1-5 TRBV28 TRBD1 CASSLSGGPNQPQHF TGTGCCAGCAGTTTATCAGGGGGACCCAATCAGCCCCAGCATTTT
TRBJ2-5 TRBV11-2 TRBD1 CASSRGDRGGQETQYF TGTGCCAGCAGCCGCGGTGACAGGGGGGGGCAAGAGACCCAGTACTTC
TRBJ2-1 TRBV6-5 TRBD2 CASSSSGGVYNEQFF TGTGCCAGCAGTTCTAGCGGGGGGGTCTACAATGAGCAGTTCTTC
TRBJ2-7 TRBV30 . CAWSATGIYEQYF TGTGCCTGGAGTGCAACAGGGATTTACGAGCAGTACTTC
TRBJ2-2 TRBV15 TRBD1 CATSRPTGMVTGELFF TGTGCCACCAGCAGGCCGACAGGGATGGTAACCGGGGAGCTGTTTTTT
TRBJ1-3 TRBV7-6 . CASSLVAEGEGGNTIYF TGTGCCAGCAGCTTAGTGGCTGAGGGGGAAGGTGGAAACACCATATATTTT
TRBJ1-2 TRBV7-2 TRBD1 CASSLARTGTYGYTF TGTGCCAGCAGCTTAGCTAGGACAGGGACCTATGGCTACACCTTC
TRBJ1-2 TRBV6-1 . CASSEIGEYGYTF TGTGCCAGCAGTGAAATAGGGGAATATGGCTACACCTTC
TRBJ2-5 TRBV9 TRBD1 CASSVATGGETQYF TGTGCCAGCAGCGTAGCGACAGGGGGGGAGACCCAGTACTTC
TRBJ2-7 TRBV19 TRBD1 CASSIDGQVHSYEQYF TGTGCCAGTAGTATAGACGGACAGGTTCACTCCTACGAGCAGTACTTC
TRBJ2-1 TRBV9 . CASSLGAGTPNEQFF TGTGCCAGCAGCCTAGGGGCCGGGACACCAAATGAGCAGTTCTTC
TRBJ1-2 TRBV5-1 . CASSWDIGPMVGYTF TGCGCCAGCAGCTGGGACATCGGGCCTATGGTAGGCTACACCTTC
TRBJ1-2 TRBV15 TRBD1 CATSREGQNYGYTF TGTGCCACCAGCAGAGAGGGACAGAACTATGGCTACACCTTC
TRBJ2-5 TRBV9 TRBD2 CASSVRASGGAGGTQYF TGTGCCAGCAGCGTTAGGGCTAGCGGGGGCGCGGGAGGGACCCAGTACTTC
TRBJ2-3 TRBV28 . CASSTTTDTQYF TGTGCCAGCAGTACTACCACAGATACGCAGTATTTT
TRBJ2-7 TRBV7-3 TRBD1 CASSIDRGASYEQYF TGTGCCAGCAGCATTGACAGGGGGGCTTCCTACGAGCAGTACTTC
TRBJ2-1 TRBV20-1 . CSASGTIGQFF TGCAGTGCTAGCGGTACGATCGGGCAGTTCTTC
TRBJ2-3 TRBV9 . CASSEQDSSTDTQYF TGTGCCAGCAGCGAGCAGGACAGTAGCACAGATACGCAGTATTTT
TRBJ1-1 TRBV6-1 . CASSETRGYWGEAFF TGTGCCAGCAGTGAAACCAGGGGCTACTGGGGTGAAGCTTTCTTT
TRBJ2-7 TRBV5-1 . CASSSNDGFAYEQYF TGCGCCAGCAGCTCAAACGACGGGTTCGCCTACGAGCAGTACTTC
TRBJ2-1 TRBV11-3 . CASSSRDLWEQFF TGTGCCAGCAGCTCCCGGGACTTGTGGGAGCAGTTCTTC
TRBJ1-1 TRBV6-5 . CASSYSVARNTEAFF TGTGCCAGCAGTTACTCGGTGGCCAGGAACACTGAAGCTTTCTTT
TRBJ1-2 TRBV6-5 TRBD1 CASNPGTDYGYTF TGTGCCAGCAATCCCGGGACAGACTATGGCTACACCTTC
TRBJ1-4 TRBV18 . CASSTQGPTNEKLFF TGTGCCAGCTCCACCCAGGGTCCAACTAATGAAAAACTGTTTTTT